The T cell receptor beta chain described here comes from a study of CD8 T cells in ankylosing spondylitis. This clonotype was picked up a small number of times. Its antigen is currently unknown. Molecular-barcoded quantitative 5'-RACE produced these TCR beta libraries. In TCRdb, the 5' RACE reads were re-called with MiXCR into one record per CDR3 protein. The table includes 350,000 to 550,000 distinct CDR3 sequences, roughly a quarter detected once. Study observations and caveats: A motif of under 10 highly homologous TCR beta variants was seen as apparently characteristic of ankylosing spondylitis blood.

The V and J ends lost 8 bases and 2 bases respectively, with 13 bases between them. Looked up from germline, CDR1 is DFQATT and CDR2 is SNEGSKA (reference sequence). This CDR3 has 13 residues. The specimen sequenced was blood, either unsorted or a sorted T cell fraction (not recorded which). The chain combines TRBV20-1 with TRBJ2-1; D uncertain. This receptor was identified in a male donor with ankylosing spondylitis. The CDR3 sequence is CSLPSRPYNEQFF. CDR3 sequence (DNA): TGCAGTCTCCCCTCCCGGCCCTACAATGAGCAGTTCTTC.